Included here is one TCR beta chain sequence, with context. Its antigen remains unidentified. The CDR3 is made up of 17 amino acids. Trimming left V 0 bases short and J 6 bases short, with 18 bases between. Germline CDR1 is SGDLS and CDR2 is YYNGEE. The entry originates in a study of T cell responses to AZD1222 COVID-19 vaccine. General study results and limits: Unmutated variant regions are reportedly targeted by nearly half of spike-specific TCRs.

Sequenced by immunoSEQ multiplex PCR; TCRdb stores in-frame clones only, minus some. The table has 90,000 to 150,000 clones, approximately 85% seen once; the top ten hold approximately 8.5%. J is TRBJ1-4 and V is TRBV9; D is ambiguous. This specimen was peripheral blood, taken on day 0 of AZD1222 vaccination. This clonotype originated in an adult in good health. The CDR3 coding sequence is TGTGCCAGCAGCGTAGGAACCCCTCGACATGGGGATGAAAAACTGTTTTTT. Protein sequence: CASSVGTPRHGDEKLFF.